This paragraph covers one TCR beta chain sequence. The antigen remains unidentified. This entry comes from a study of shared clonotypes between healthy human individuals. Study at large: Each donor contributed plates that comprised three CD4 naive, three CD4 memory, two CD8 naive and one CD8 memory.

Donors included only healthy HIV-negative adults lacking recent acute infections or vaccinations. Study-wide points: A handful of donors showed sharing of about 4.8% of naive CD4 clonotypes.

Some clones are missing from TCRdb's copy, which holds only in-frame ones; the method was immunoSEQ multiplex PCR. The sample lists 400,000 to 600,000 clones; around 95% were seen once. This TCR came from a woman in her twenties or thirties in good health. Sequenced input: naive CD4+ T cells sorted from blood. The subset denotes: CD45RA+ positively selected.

CDR3 DNA sequence: TGTGCCAGCAATTTTGGACAGGGGTATGAAAAACTGTTTTTT. It encodes CASNFGQGYEKLFF. V is TRBV14 and J is TRBJ1-4; 9 nucleotides line up with TRBD1. The CDR3 runs to 14 residues. V was clipped by 7 bases and J by 6 bases; unmatched bases: 6. Germline assignment: CDR1 SGHDN and CDR2 FVKESK.